This TCR beta chain came from a study of shared clonotypes between healthy human individuals (dated by TCRdb to the early 2020s). About the full investigation: A few men and a couple of women, aged 18 to 49 years, made up the cohort. Per donor, three plates each were used for CD4 naive and CD4 memory, two for CD8 naive, and one for CD8 memory. To estimate repertoire size and how much clonotype sharing occurs between individuals, the study deeply sequenced the blood TCR repertoires of several healthy adults. To increase sequencing depth and limit assay-specific biases, TCR repertoire library preparation and sequencing were carried out by different laboratories using diverse techniques. Between about 0.85 and 9.5 billion PBMCs per donor were obtained by leukapheresis. The study at large found these results: Rarefaction of sorted-subset datasets indicated incomplete sequencing despite the large sequencing depth. Pairwise subsampling indicated that sequencing depth was expected to affect the degree of clonotype sharing among donors. Naive subsets generally had larger estimated clonotype richness than memory subsets. Sampling was restricted to blood, and TCR repertoires in tissues likely differ from the TCR repertoires found in blood. Compared with non-shared clonotypes, clonotypes shared by all four sorted-subset donors had higher generation probabilities. Sharing across several donors was observed for approximately 5% of naive CD4, less than 4% of naive CD8, 2% to 2.5% of memory CD4, and roughly 0.43% of memory CD8 clonotypes. Because the study included only a small number of donors, the genetic and exposure-history diversity represented was limited.

Deletion took 5 bases off V and 2 bases off J, with a span of 15 bases between the germline ends. CDR1 and CDR2 were assigned from the germline V gene as SGHRS and YFSETQ. From its cysteine to its phenylalanine, the CDR3 spans 15 amino acids. CDR3 DNA is the only sequence kept; it has 45 bases, read in frame from the first base. Using the deep immunoSEQ assay, TCR CDR3 regions were amplified from genomic DNA by multiplex PCR. Genomic DNA extracted from each cell subset was distributed evenly over all wells of several immunoSEQ 96-well plates, and each plate served as one replicate. For sorted subsets, around 200 ng genomic DNA, equal to 30,000 to 35,000 T cell genomes, was loaded into each replicate PCR. The purified libraries were quantified using a Qubit 3.0 fluorometer, sized with a Bioanalyzer 2100, and then quantified again using the KAPA Library Quantification kit. Every immunoSEQ 96-well plate was sequenced on a dedicated single-read 150-cycle Illumina NextSeq 550 flow cell. Per the source publication's procedure: Because the immunoSEQ output held only junctional sequences and lacked quality scores, the filtering could not match the filtering applied to full-length reads. To assign V/J genes and CDR3, sequences were annotated against IMGT germline references using PyIR, a Python wrapper for IgBLAST v1.9. Reads were removed for weak V/J assignments (E-value above 1e-6), missing CDR3, stop codons, out-of-frame junctions, or ambiguous translated residues. V3J clonotypes were defined as sequences sharing the same inferred V gene, J gene, and CDR3 amino acid sequence. The percentage overlap between two repertoires was calculated by dividing the number of shared unique clonotypes by the size of the smaller repertoire. Richness of each repertoire was evaluated using RTK rarefaction, the Chao1 estimator, and Recon v2.1 estimates of unobserved clonotypes. Generation probabilities for all TCRbeta clonotypes obtained by the gDNA method from a handful of donors were computed using OLGA. TCRdb re-hosts the immuneACCESS table, in-frame sequences only. Its copies lack some clones; in the studies checked, an unresolved V gene accounts for under half of them, and the cause for the rest is not known. From that table come the V and J calls and clone size; the DNA was used to work out D and trimming. This sample gives about 2.1 million clones in total; approximately 92% of them show up just once. The ten largest clonotypes hold around 1.7% of the sample.

CD8 naive samples were obtained by positive selection for CCR7 among CD45RO-negative cells, yielding a CD45RA+CCR7+ population from which TemRA cells were excluded. The donors were healthy, HIV-negative adults who had no recently reported acute infections or vaccinations. Only Caucasian adults living in Nashville, Tennessee, USA were represented among the donors. After blood collection by leukapheresis, PBMCs were isolated using Ficoll-Histopaque density gradient centrifugation and then cryopreserved in the vapor phase of liquid nitrogen. Analytical flow cytometry was used to check the purity and quantity of each magnetically sorted T cell population. Each sorted fraction had its genomic DNA isolated and then quantified by UV absorbance on a Nanodrop 2000c. This clone was seen once. This receptor's antigen is unknown. Base quality data are lacking; no much larger clone is found one base away.

Sequences were obtained from naive CD8+ T cells from PBMCs. The meaning of the sample's cell subset or site label: CD45RA+CCR7+. This clonotype was obtained from a man between 18 and 29 years old in good health. Some clones in this sample may be carry-over from other donors' samples. Recombination connected TRBV5-1 to TRBJ2-3, with TRBD1 as a weak D call on 6 bases. The sequenced DNA: TGCGCCAGCAGTCAACAAGGACAGCTCACAGATACGCAGTATTTT. Its amino acids are CASSQQGQLTDTQYF.